This passage covers 20 T cell receptor beta chains from one sample sequenced in a study of blood T cell repertoires in COVID-19. Generated by immunoSEQ multiplex PCR, the TCRdb table keeps only in-frame clones and is missing some. The sample shows around 99,000 clones, 75% to 85% of them seen only once. The sequenced sample was peripheral blood. These receptors all stem from a woman older than 75 with active or convalescent COVID-19.

Details on this clone: Other DNA variants within this sample encode the same CDR3. The V gene is TRBV20-1, the J gene TRBJ2-7; D unclear. The CDR3 spans 11 residues. The germline CDR1 and CDR2 sequences are DFQATT and SNEGSKA (reference sequence). Trimming took off 3 bases at V and 6 bases at J, with 9 bases between the two ends. This chain's CDR3 is CSARSGFEQYF. CDR3 DNA sequence: TGCAGTGCTAGGAGTGGTTTCGAGCAGTACTTC.

The rearrangement joins TRBV12-3 or TRBV12-4 to TRBJ2-3; D uncertain. Trimming removed 3 bases from V and 1 base from J, with 5 bases in between. This CDR3 has 13 residues. CDR3 amino acids: CASSFPGTDTQYF. In DNA form, the CDR3 reads TGTGCCAGCAGTTTCCCAGGCACAGATACGCAGTATTTT.

The rearrangement uses TRBV3-1 (or the pseudogene TRBV3-2) and TRBJ2-1; tentatively, D is TRBD2 (6 bases). The CDR3 extends over 18 amino acids. CDR1 and CDR2 (germline): LGHDT, YNNKEL (reference sequence). Trimming cost V 1 base and J 0 bases, with 16 bases left between them. CDR3 coding DNA: TGTGCCAGCAGCCAAGGACTAGGATTCCCCCTCTCCTACAATGAGCAGTTCTTC. It specifies CASSQGLGFPLSYNEQFF.

The J gene is TRBJ1-1, the V gene TRBV2; D ambiguous. V was shortened by 6 bases and J by 2 bases, with 10 bases between the two germline ends. Germline CDR1 and CDR2: SNHLY and FYNNEI. The CDR3 sequence is 13 residues long. CDR3 sequence reads: CASSNSPNTEAFF. CDR3 DNA sequence: TGTGCCAGCAGCAATAGCCCCAACACTGAAGCTTTCTTT.

There are a few counts of this clone. The same CDR3 can be traced to other DNA sequences in this sample. The V gene is TRBV28, the J gene TRBJ2-7; unclear D gene. Per the germline V gene, CDR1 is MDHEN and CDR2 is SYDVKM. V shed 6 bases and J shed 3 bases, with 6 bases lying between them. The CDR3 has 11 residues. DNA of the CDR3: TGTGCCAGCAGCCGAGTCTACGAGCAGTACTTC. This encodes CASSRVYEQYF.

The chain links TRBV7-9 to TRBJ1-3, with 7 positions matching TRBD1. CDR1 and CDR2 from the germline V gene are SEHNR and FQNEAQ (reference sequence). This CDR3 is built from 16 residues. Trimming removed 5 bases from V and 2 bases from J; junction bases left unmatched: 9. The CDR3 DNA sequence: TGTGCCAGCAGCCCCGCCGGGACAGTCACTGGAAACACCATATATTTT. This sequence encodes CASSPAGTVTGNTIYF. The whole variable domain, filled in from reference TRBV7-9 and TRBJ1-3, reads DTGVSQNPRHKITKRGQNVTFRCDPISEHNRLYWYRQTLGQGPEFLTYFQNEAQLEKSRLLSDRFSAERPKGSFSTLEIQRTEQGDSAMYLCASSPAGTVTGNTIYFGEGSWLTVV.

The chain carries TRBV19 and TRBJ2-1, with D perhaps matching TRBD2 (5 bases). Germline V gene data show CDR1 as LNHDA and CDR2 as SQIVND (reference sequence). Trimming took off 4 bases at V and 0 bases at J, with 7 bases between the two ends. The CDR3 spans 14 residues. The CDR3 sequence is CASSSGYSYNEQFF. Here the CDR3 DNA reads TGTGCCAGTAGTAGCGGGTACTCCTACAATGAGCAGTTCTTC.

The chain joins TRBV4-2 to TRBJ2-1, with 8 bases that match TRBD2. The CDR3 is made up of 14 amino acids. J was trimmed by 12 bases and V by 4 bases; bases with no gene match: 11. Germline-derived CDR1 and CDR2 are LGHNA and YNFKEQ. CDR3 bases: TGTGCCAGCAGCCTCCCCGGGGCGGGAGGCGTGCAGTTCTTC. This sequence encodes CASSLPGAGGVQFF.

The table lists this clone with a count of one. Here the CDR3 DNA reads TGTGCCAGCACCAGGTCGCCACAAGAGACCCAGTACTTC. It encodes CASTRSPQETQYF. The V and J genes are TRBV25-1 and TRBJ2-5; D gene unclear. The V gene's germline CDR1 is MGHDK and CDR2 SYGVNS. This CDR3 has 13 residues. The germline V and J ends were trimmed by 7 bases and 2 bases, with 11 bases remaining between them.

A few counts support this clone. The chain couples TRBV6-1 to TRBJ1-2; D unresolved. Germline V CDR1 and CDR2: MNHNS, SASEGT. The V gene lost 2 bases and the J gene lost 4 bases, with 14 bases spanning the gap. CDR3 length: 15 amino acids. CDR3 DNA sequence: TGTGCCAGCAGTGAATACGTCCTCCTAGGCTATGGCTACACCTTC. This sequence encodes CASSEYVLLGYGYTF.

The sample holds one count of this clone. The chain recombines TRBV7-2 with TRBJ2-5; no clear D. The CDR3 length is 13 residues. V gave up 5 bases and J gave up 5 bases, with 12 bases separating them. Germline assignment: CDR1 SGHTA and CDR2 FQGNSA. CDR3 in amino acids: CASSPSMRETQYF. In DNA, the CDR3 is TGTGCCAGCAGCCCCTCTATGCGGGAGACCCAGTACTTC.

The V gene is TRBV27, the J gene TRBJ2-2, with D uncertain. The CDR3 consists of 13 residues. CDR1 and CDR2 from the germline V gene are MNHEY and SMNVEV (reference sequence). Trimming removed 2 bases from V and 2 bases from J, with 3 bases in between. This chain's CDR3 is CASSLLNTGELFF. As DNA, the CDR3 is TGTGCCAGCAGTTTACTCAACACCGGGGAGCTGTTTTTT.

The CDR3 DNA follows: TGTGCCAGCTCACCGAGGGTGGAGGTTTTCGAGCAGTACTTC. This gives the protein CASSPRVEVFEQYF. The chain is built from TRBV18 and TRBJ2-7; TRBD2 is a possible D gene (5 bases). V lost 3 bases and J 6 bases, leaving 15 bases between the germline ends. CDR1 and CDR2 (germline): KGHSH, LQKENI. The CDR3 length is 14 residues.

The genes are TRBV27 and TRBJ2-7; 7 bases fit TRBD2. The junction had 9 bases not matched to a gene; V was cut back by 2 bases and J by 5 bases. Germline-derived CDR1 and CDR2 are MNHEY and SMNVEV (reference sequence). The CDR3 consists of 15 residues. CDR3 nucleotides: TGTGCCAGCAGTTTAAGCGGGACTCAGGCCCACGAGCAGTACTTC. Translating gives CASSLSGTQAHEQYF.

By sample fraction, this clone is medium-sized. This rearrangement joins TRBV9 to TRBJ2-1, with D possibly TRBD2 on 5 matching bases. From germline, CDR1 is SGDLS and CDR2 YYNGEE. CDR3 length equals 11 residues. V lost 1 base, J lost 10 bases, and 6 bases lay in between. This chain's CDR3 is CASSVSGEQFF. CDR3 DNA: TGTGCCAGCAGCGTAAGCGGCGAGCAGTTCTTC.

This clone has only one observation. J is TRBJ1-5 and V is TRBV14; the D gene is possibly TRBD1 (6 bases). The V gene lost 2 bases and the J gene lost 1 base, with 12 bases spanning the gap. The germline V gene encodes CDR1 SGHDN and CDR2 FVKESK. CDR3 length: 16 amino acids. The CDR3 protein is CASSQTGTPSNQPQHF. Here the CDR3 DNA reads TGTGCCAGCAGCCAAACAGGGACACCAAGCAATCAGCCCCAGCATTTT.

This clone came up once. This chain connects TRBV21-1 to TRBJ1-5; whether TRBD1, the table's D call, matches the DNA was not checked. TRBV21-1 is recorded as a pseudogene. The CDR3 has 18 amino acids. In nucleotides, the CDR3 is TGTGCCAGCAGCATCCCGACAGGGATCGTCGGATCAGGACAGCCCCAGCATTTT. Translating it yields CASSIPTGIVGSGQPQHF.

This clone was counted between two and nine times. This sequence joins TRBV28 and TRBJ1-3; 7 nucleotides line up with TRBD1. This CDR3 spans 13 amino acids. With 9 bases clipped from V and 2 bases from J, the junction kept 4 bases outside the gene matches. The V gene's germline CDR1 is MDHEN and CDR2 SYDVKM. The CDR3 sequence is CASFDRAGNTIYF. CDR3 sequence (DNA): TGTGCCAGTTTTGACAGGGCTGGAAACACCATATATTTT.

The chain recombines TRBV5-1 with TRBJ2-1; 13 bases line up with TRBD2. CDR3 size: 16 residues. The V gene end was trimmed by 0 bases and the J gene end by 7 bases; junction bases not matched to a gene: 4. The germline V gene has CDR1 SGHRS and CDR2 YFSETQ. CDR3 nucleotides: TGCGCCAGCAGCTTGGCGGGACTAGCGGGGACAAATGAGCAGTTCTTC. This gives the protein CASSLAGLAGTNEQFF.

The DNA of the CDR3 is TGTGCCACCAGTGAGGGGGGACAGGACCAAGAGACCCAGTACTTC. Translated: CATSEGGQDQETQYF. The chain joins TRBV24-1 to TRBJ2-5, with 8 bases that match TRBD1. J gave up 0 bases and V 4 bases, and 3 bases lay outside the gene matches. CDR3 length equals 15 residues. Per the germline V gene, CDR1 is KGHDR and CDR2 is SFDVKD.